The sequence of this TCR beta chain was determined in a study of glioma-infiltrating T cells after dendritic cell vaccination. Selection required adequate fresh-frozen tumor tissue plus more than two years' survival data. No glioblastoma patient carried an isocitrate dehydrogenase mutation. The PCR used 60 V beta and 13 J beta primers. TCRdb keeps only in-frame clones here, not all; method: immunoSEQ multiplex PCR. Here the sample spans roughly 83,000 clones, over 75% being singletons. The sequence came from a human donor with glioblastoma. The starting material was blood, obtained before dendritic cell vaccination.

The CDR3 protein is CASSLLGLAGTAKNIQYF. CDR3 nucleotide sequence: TGTGCCAGCAGTTTATTGGGACTAGCGGGAACTGCCAAAAACATTCAGTACTTC. The chain employs TRBV28 and TRBJ2-4; 13 nucleotides match TRBD2. Germline CDR1 MDHEN, CDR2 SYDVKM. CDR3 length: 18 amino acids. J gave up 1 base and V 1 base, and 4 bases lay outside the gene matches.